This TCR beta chain was identified in a study of shared clonotypes between healthy human individuals. Looking at the study overall: CD4 naive and memory got three plates each, CD8 naive two, CD8 memory one.

CD8 cells classed as naive were CD45RO-negative and positively selected for CCR7, excluding terminally differentiated effector memory CD45RA+ cells. About this clone: Its antigen is not identified.

The CDR3 is 14 amino acids. The V end was cut by 4 bases, the J end by 4 bases, with 12 bases between. CDR1 and CDR2 from the germline V gene are SGHVS and FQNEAQ. Data came from immunoSEQ multiplex PCR; TCRdb stores just in-frame clones and leaves some out. The data show fewer than 1 million clones, with 96% seen just once and under 0.3% held by the top ten. Study findings and constraints: Sampling included only blood; tissue repertoires likely differ.

Sequencing was done on a sample of naive CD8+ T cells sorted from blood. The receptor comes from a young man in good health. J is TRBJ2-3 and V is TRBV7-8; D possibly matches TRBD1 or TRBD2 (5 bases each). As DNA, the CDR3 is TGTGCCAGCAGCTACACGGGGCCGGCAGATACGCAGTATTTT. Protein sequence: CASSYTGPADTQYF.